Described below is a single TCR beta chain sequence and its context. As yet, its antigen is unknown. A much larger clone is a single base away; this may be a read error. The sample comes from a study of T cells in Graves' hyperthyroidism and ophthalmopathy. Study at large: Peripheral blood sampling occurred at initial diagnosis, before any treatment.

General study points: Among clonotypes expanded in thyroid above 0.001, most were also found in blood.

Researchers took RNA transcripts and amplified the TCR beta CDR3 regions from them. HTBI primers drove first-round RT-PCR of the TCR CDR3. TCRdb passed the multiplex PCR reads through MiXCR, listing each CDR3 protein once. The profile shows hundreds of thousands of distinct CDR3 sequences, roughly 20% of them singletons. Trimming left V 2 bases short and J 9 bases short, with 16 bases between. Looked up from germline, CDR1 is SGHAT and CDR2 is FQNNGV. CDR3 length: 14 amino acids. Clinical Activity Scores of at least 3, NOSPECS grades of at least 4 and durations under 3 months characterized ophthalmopathy patients. Uncontrolled infections, other autoimmune diseases, pregnancy or lactation led to exclusion of patients.

This TCR came from a man aged 30 to 39 with Graves' ophthalmopathy. The sample consisted of blood. V and J are TRBV11-2 and TRBJ1-2; D call uncertain. The CDR3 spells CASSLNSAKRSYTF. The DNA for the CDR3 is TGTGCCAGCAGCTTAAATTCGGCCAAGCGGAGCTACACCTTC.